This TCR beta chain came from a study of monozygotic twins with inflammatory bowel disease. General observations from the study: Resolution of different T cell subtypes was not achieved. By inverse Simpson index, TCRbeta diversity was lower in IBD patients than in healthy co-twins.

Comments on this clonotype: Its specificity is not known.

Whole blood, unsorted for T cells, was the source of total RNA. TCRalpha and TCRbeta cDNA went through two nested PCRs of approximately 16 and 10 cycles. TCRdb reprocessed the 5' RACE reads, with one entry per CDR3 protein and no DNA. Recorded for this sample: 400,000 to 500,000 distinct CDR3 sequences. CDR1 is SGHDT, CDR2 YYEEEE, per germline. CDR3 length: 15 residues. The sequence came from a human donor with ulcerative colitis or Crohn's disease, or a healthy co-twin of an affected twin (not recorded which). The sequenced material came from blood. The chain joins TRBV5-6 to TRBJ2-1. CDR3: CASTIPRGDDNEQFF. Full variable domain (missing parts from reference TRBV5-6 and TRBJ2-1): DAGVTQSPTHLIKTRGQQVTLRCSPKSGHDTVSWYQQALGQGPQFIFQYYEEEERQRGNFPDRFSGHQFPNYSSELNVNALLLGDSALYLCASTIPRGDDNEQFFGPGTRLTVL.